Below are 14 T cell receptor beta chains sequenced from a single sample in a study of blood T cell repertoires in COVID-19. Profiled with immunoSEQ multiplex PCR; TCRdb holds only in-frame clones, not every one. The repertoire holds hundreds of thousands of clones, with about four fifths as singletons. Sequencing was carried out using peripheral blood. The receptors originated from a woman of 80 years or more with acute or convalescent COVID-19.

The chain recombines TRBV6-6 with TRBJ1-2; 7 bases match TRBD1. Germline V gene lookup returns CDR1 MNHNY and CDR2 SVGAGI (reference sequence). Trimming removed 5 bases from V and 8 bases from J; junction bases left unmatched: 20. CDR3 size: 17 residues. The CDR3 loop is CASSLRTGIGIGFGYTF. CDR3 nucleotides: TGTGCCAGCAGTCTACGGACAGGCATAGGAATCGGTTTCGGCTACACCTTC.

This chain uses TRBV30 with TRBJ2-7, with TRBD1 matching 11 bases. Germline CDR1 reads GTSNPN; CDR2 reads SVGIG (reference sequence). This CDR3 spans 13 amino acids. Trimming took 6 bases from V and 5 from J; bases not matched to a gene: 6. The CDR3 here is CACSPDRGHEQYF. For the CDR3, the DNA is TGTGCCTGCTCCCCGGACAGGGGGCACGAGCAGTACTTC.

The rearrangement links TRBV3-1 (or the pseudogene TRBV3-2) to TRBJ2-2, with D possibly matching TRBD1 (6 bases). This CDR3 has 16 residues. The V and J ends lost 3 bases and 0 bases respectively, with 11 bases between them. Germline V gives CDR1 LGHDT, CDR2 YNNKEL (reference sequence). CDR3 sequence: CASSQRQVANTGELFF. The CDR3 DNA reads TGTGCCAGCAGCCAGAGACAGGTAGCGAACACCGGGGAGCTGTTTTTT.

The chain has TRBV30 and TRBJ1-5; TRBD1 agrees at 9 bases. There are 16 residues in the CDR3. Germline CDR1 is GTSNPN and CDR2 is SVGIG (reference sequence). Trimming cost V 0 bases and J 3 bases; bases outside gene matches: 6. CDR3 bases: TGTGCCTGGAGTGTTCAGTGGGACAGGGCCAATCAGCCCCAGCATTTT. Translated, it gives CAWSVQWDRANQPQHF.

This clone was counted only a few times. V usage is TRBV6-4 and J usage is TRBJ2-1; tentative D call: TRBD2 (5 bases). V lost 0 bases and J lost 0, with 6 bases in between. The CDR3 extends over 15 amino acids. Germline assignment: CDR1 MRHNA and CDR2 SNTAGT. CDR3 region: CASSDSGSSYNEQFF. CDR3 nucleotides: TGTGCCAGCAGTGACTCGGGGAGCTCCTACAATGAGCAGTTCTTC.

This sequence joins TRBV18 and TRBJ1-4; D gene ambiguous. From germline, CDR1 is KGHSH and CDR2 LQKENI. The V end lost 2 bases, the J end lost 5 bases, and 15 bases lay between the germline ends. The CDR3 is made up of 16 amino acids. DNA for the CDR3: TGTGCCAGCTCACCAACCGGGATCTCCCCAAATGAAAAACTGTTTTTT. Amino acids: CASSPTGISPNEKLFF.

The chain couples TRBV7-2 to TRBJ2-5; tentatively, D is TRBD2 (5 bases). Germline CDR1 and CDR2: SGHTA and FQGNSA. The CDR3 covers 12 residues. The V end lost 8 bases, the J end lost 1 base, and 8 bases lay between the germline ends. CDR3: CASAGLQETQYF. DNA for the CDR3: TGTGCCAGCGCGGGTCTCCAAGAGACCCAGTACTTC.

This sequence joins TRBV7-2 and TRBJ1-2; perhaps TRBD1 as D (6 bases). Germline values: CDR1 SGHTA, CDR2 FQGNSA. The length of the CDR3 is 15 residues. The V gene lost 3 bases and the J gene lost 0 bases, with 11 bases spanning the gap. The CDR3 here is CASSFNGQSNYGYTF. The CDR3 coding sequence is TGTGCCAGCAGCTTTAACGGACAGTCTAACTATGGCTACACCTTC.

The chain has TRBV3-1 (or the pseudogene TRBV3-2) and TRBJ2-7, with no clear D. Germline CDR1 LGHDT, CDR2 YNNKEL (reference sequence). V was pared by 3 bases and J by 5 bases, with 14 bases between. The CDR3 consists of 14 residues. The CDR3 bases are TGTGCCAGCAGCCACCCGGTGGTCCCCAACGAGCAGTACTTC. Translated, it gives CASSHPVVPNEQYF.

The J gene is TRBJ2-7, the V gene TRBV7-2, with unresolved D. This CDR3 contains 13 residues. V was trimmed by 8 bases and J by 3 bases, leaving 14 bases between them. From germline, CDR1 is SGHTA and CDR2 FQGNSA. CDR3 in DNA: TGTGCCAGCGGTCTTAGCACAAGCTACGAGCAGTACTTC. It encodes CASGLSTSYEQYF.

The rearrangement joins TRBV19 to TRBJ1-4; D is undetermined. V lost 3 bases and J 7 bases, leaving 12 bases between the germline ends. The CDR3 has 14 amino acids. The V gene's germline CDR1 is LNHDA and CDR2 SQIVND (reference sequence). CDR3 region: CASSIGSAAEKLFF. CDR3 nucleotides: TGTGCCAGTAGTATTGGCAGTGCGGCTGAAAAACTGTTTTTT.

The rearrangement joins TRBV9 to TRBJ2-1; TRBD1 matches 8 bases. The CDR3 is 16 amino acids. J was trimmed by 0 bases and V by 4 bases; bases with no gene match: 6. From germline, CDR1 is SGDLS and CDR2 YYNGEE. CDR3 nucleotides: TGTGCCAGCAGCTTCCGGACAGGGAGCTCCTACAATGAGCAGTTCTTC. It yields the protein CASSFRTGSSYNEQFF.

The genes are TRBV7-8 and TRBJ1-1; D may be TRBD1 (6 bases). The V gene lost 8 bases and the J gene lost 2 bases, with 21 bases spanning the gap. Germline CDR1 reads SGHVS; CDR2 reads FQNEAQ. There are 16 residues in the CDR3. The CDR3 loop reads CASSLPRRGLNTEAFF. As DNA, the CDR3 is TGTGCCAGCTCCCTTCCGCGGCGGGGGCTAAACACTGAAGCTTTCTTT.

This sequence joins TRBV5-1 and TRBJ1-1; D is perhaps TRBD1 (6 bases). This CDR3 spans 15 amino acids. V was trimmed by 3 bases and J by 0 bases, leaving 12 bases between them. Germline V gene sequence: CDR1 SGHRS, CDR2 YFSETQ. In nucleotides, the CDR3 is TGCGCCAGCAGCTGGGGGGGCAGACTGAACACTGAAGCTTTCTTT. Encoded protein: CASSWGGRLNTEAFF.